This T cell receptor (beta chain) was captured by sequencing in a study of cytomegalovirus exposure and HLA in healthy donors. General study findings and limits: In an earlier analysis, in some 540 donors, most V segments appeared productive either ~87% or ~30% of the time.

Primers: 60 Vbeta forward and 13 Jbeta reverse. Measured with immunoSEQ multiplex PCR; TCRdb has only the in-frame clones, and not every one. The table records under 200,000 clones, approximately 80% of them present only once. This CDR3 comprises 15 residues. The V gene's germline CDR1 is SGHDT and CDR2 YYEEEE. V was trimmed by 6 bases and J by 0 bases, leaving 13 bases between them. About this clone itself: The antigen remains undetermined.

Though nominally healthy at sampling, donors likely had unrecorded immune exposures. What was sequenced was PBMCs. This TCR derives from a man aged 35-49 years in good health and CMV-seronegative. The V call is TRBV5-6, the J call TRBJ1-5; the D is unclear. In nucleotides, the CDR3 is TGTGCCAGCACCGTGAGAGCTTATAGCAATCAGCCCCAGCATTTT. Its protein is CASTVRAYSNQPQHF.